This T cell receptor beta chain was identified in a study of Ad26.COV2.S vaccination and SARS-CoV-2 variants. The germline gives CDR1 SGHTA, CDR2 FQGNSA. The CDR3 is 16 residues long. The germline V and J ends were trimmed by 5 bases and 0 bases, with 14 bases remaining between them. The sample's treatment: roughly 19 received Ad26.COV2.S at low or high dose, single or two shots; roughly five received placebo; per-sample allocation not given. It was on day 63 after the first vaccine or placebo injection that samples were taken. It was an adult aged 18-55 years in Boston who was the donor. What was given as vaccine was an Ad26 vector encoding Wuhan-strain SARS-CoV-2 spike. Some clones are missing from TCRdb's copy, which holds only in-frame ones; the method was immunoSEQ multiplex PCR. The sample includes about 390,000 clones, around 85% of them seen just once. This clone was observed once.

The sequencing here drew on peripheral blood, taken in a trial of Ad26.COV2.S vaccine versus placebo. The gene calls are TRBV7-2 and TRBJ1-5, with D possibly matching TRBD1 (5 bases). The sequence was collected from a person between 18 and 65 years old who received the Ad26.COV2.S COVID-19 vaccine or a placebo. CDR3 coding DNA: TGTGCCAGCAGCGGGCAGGGCCGCTATAGCAATCAGCCCCAGCATTTT. Residues: CASSGQGRYSNQPQHF.